These T cell receptor beta chains were read from a single sample in a study of cytomegalovirus exposure and HLA in healthy donors. Libraries were prepared by immunoSEQ multiplex PCR; TCRdb keeps only in-frame clonotypes and omits some of them. The repertoire consists of about 64,000 clones, with roughly 96% occurring once and the leading ten covering less than 7%. The sample was PBMCs. The receptors here all came from a woman aged 18-29 years in good health and CMV-seropositive. Each CDR3 is given with its conserved first and last residue.

v_gene: TRBV18; j_gene: TRBJ2-3; CDR3aa: CATGVLAGAPDTQYF
v_gene: TRBV23-1; j_gene: TRBJ2-4; CDR3aa: CASSPQPGTGDAIQYF
v_gene: TRBV9; j_gene: TRBJ1-1; CDR3aa: CASSVGGPVNTEAFF
v_gene: TRBV7-2; j_gene: TRBJ2-1; CDR3aa: CASSLVNLEQFF
v_gene: TRBV7-8; j_gene: TRBJ2-7; CDR3aa: CASSLGVSGTSYEQYF
v_gene: TRBV7-9; j_gene: TRBJ2-3; CDR3aa: CASSLAELADTDTQYF
v_gene: TRBV15; j_gene: TRBJ2-7; CDR3aa: CATSRDQRGEQYF
v_gene: TRBV5-1; j_gene: TRBJ1-2; CDR3aa: CASSPLQGANYGYTF
v_gene: TRBV15; j_gene: TRBJ1-1; CDR3aa: CATSRVQAQAEAFF
v_gene: TRBV7-3; j_gene: TRBJ2-7; CDR3aa: CASSLTMRHEQYF
v_gene: TRBV27; j_gene: TRBJ2-3; CDR3aa: CASSLPAGGTDTQYF
v_gene: TRBV9; j_gene: TRBJ1-5; CDR3aa: CASSVGTGRGQPQHF
v_gene: TRBV5-8; j_gene: TRBJ2-3; CDR3aa: CASSLTSKDTQYF
v_gene: TRBV18; j_gene: TRBJ2-1; CDR3aa: CASSPGTSGAYYNEQFF
v_gene: TRBV28; j_gene: TRBJ1-2; CDR3aa: CASSLRIGDRKNYGYTF
v_gene: TRBV6-6; j_gene: TRBJ1-2; CDR3aa: CASSYNRDYGYTF